Included here is one T cell receptor (beta chain) sequence, with context. Original data processing: Quantification of nucleated cells was approximated via reference gene primer amplification. The protocol was immunoSEQ multiplex PCR, while the TCRdb copy is restricted to in-frame clones and leaves out a portion. Clone size and the V and J calls come from that table; the DNA yielded D and trimming. The sample contains 85,000 to 95,000 clones, about 91% of which appear only once. The sample comes from a study of blood T cell repertoires in COVID-19. About the study: Sites in the United States, Italy and Spain provided acute and convalescent COVID-19 samples. T cells, B-cell-depleted T cells, or PBMCs provided the cDNA or gDNA that served as material.

Trimming removed 7 bases from V and 5 bases from J, with 12 bases in between. This CDR3 contains 13 residues. CDR1 SNHLY and CDR2 FYNNEI come from the germline V gene. The sequencing sample was made of peripheral blood. The chain uses TRBV2 and TRBJ2-1; D call uncertain. The sequence was collected from a man in his 60s with acute or convalescent COVID-19. As DNA, the CDR3 is TGTGCCAGCACTGAGACTCCCGACAATGAGCAGTTCTTC. Translating gives CASTETPDNEQFF. Complete variable domain (other parts from reference TRBV2 and TRBJ2-1): EPEVTQTPSHQVTQMGQEVILRCVPISNHLYFYWYRQILGQKVEFLVSFYNNEISEKSEIFDDQFSVERPDGSNFTLKIRSTKLEDSAMYFCASTETPDNEQFFGPGTRLTVL.